The 11 T cell receptor beta chains in this list originate from one sample, sequenced in a study of cytomegalovirus exposure and HLA in healthy donors. The PCR had 60 Vbeta and 13 Jbeta primers. The repertoire was sequenced with immunoSEQ multiplex PCR; TCRdb's copy has only in-frame clones and lacks some. The sample shows 110,000 to 150,000 clones, about four fifths of them seen only once. The sequenced sample was PBMCs. The receptors stem from a man aged 18 to 30 in good health and CMV-seropositive.

V gene TRBV28 combines with J gene TRBJ2-3; 8 positions agree with TRBD1. V lost 4 bases to trimming and J lost 1 base; unmatched junction nucleotides: 4. Germline V gene lookup returns CDR1 MDHEN and CDR2 SYDVKM. CDR3 size: 15 residues. The DNA of the CDR3 is TGTGCCAGCAGTTCCCAGGGGGCTGGCACAGATACGCAGTATTTT. Translating gives CASSSQGAGTDTQYF. The whole variable domain, remainder taken from reference TRBV28 and TRBJ2-3, is DVKVTQSSRYLVKRTGEKVFLECVQDMDHENMFWYRQDPGLGLRLIYFSYDVKMKEKGDIPEGYSVSREKKERFSLILESASTNQTSMYLCASSSQGAGTDTQYFGPGTRLTVL.

V and J are TRBV6-5 and TRBJ2-1; TRBD2 aligns across 15 bases. The trim removed 6 bases at V and 10 bases at J, leaving 7 bases unmatched. Germline V lookup: CDR1 MNHEY, CDR2 SVGAGI. The CDR3 extends over 15 amino acids. For the CDR3, the DNA is TGTGCCAGCAGCCGAGGACTAGCGGGAGGGAGCGAGCAGTTCTTC. Translation gives CASSRGLAGGSEQFF.

This clone is a singleton in its sample. This rearrangement joins TRBV28 to TRBJ2-7; a possible D gene is TRBD1 (5 bases). The length of the CDR3 is 14 residues. V was pared by 8 bases and J by 0 bases, with 14 bases between. From germline, CDR1 is MDHEN and CDR2 SYDVKM. This CDR3 reads CASLPPGHSYEQYF. CDR3 nucleotides: TGTGCCAGCCTTCCCCCAGGGCACTCCTACGAGCAGTACTTC.

The chain links TRBV29-1 to TRBJ2-1, with 15 bases that match TRBD2. The germline gives CDR1 SQVTM, CDR2 ANQGSEA. V trimming: 4 bases; J trimming: 6 bases; junction bases outside the gene matches: 4. This CDR3 is built from 15 residues. The DNA of the CDR3 is TGCAGCGTTGCTAGGACTAGCGGGAGGGCCAATGAGCAGTTCTTC. Translating gives CSVARTSGRANEQFF.

This chain links TRBV10-2 with TRBJ1-1, with a tentative D call TRBD1 (5 bases). The germline V and J ends were trimmed by 2 bases and 2 bases, with 24 bases remaining between them. Germline values: CDR1 WSHSY, CDR2 SAAADI. The CDR3 extends over 19 amino acids. This CDR3 is CASSEGLRGGVETNTEAFF. CDR3 sequence (DNA): TGCGCCAGCAGTGAGGGATTACGGGGCGGGGTTGAGACCAACACTGAAGCTTTCTTT.

The chain uses TRBV6-1 and TRBJ1-4; possibly TRBD1 for D (6 bases). The CDR3 contains 15 residues. Trimming took off 6 bases at V and 7 bases at J, with 18 bases between the two ends. Germline-derived CDR1 and CDR2 are MNHNS and SASEGT. The CDR3 sequence is CASRIKGGLGEKLFF. The CDR3 DNA reads as TGTGCCAGCAGAATAAAGGGGGGGCTGGGTGAAAAACTGTTTTTT.

The chain has TRBV4-1 and TRBJ2-2; D unclear. The V end was cut by 3 bases, the J end by 1 base, with 6 bases between. The CDR3 runs 14 residues. The germline gives CDR1 MGHRA, CDR2 YSYEKL. CDR3 sequence reads: CASSQGQNTGELFF. The CDR3 nucleotides read TGCGCCAGCAGCCAGGGCCAGAACACCGGGGAGCTGTTTTTT.

V is TRBV21-1 and J is TRBJ2-7; no check of the table's D call, TRBD2, against the DNA was made. TRBV21-1 is described as a pseudogene. The length of the CDR3 is 17 residues. CDR3 sequence (DNA): TGTGCCAGTAGGAACCTGCACCGGGTAGGCGTTCCCTACGAGCAGTACTTC. It yields the protein CASRNLHRVGVPYEQYF.

J is TRBJ2-6 and V is TRBV30; D possibly corresponds to TRBD2 (6 bases). This CDR3 has 16 amino acids. Germline loops: CDR1 GTSNPN, CDR2 SVGIG (reference sequence). V was cut by 3 bases and J by 3 bases, with 15 bases left in between. CDR3 sequence: CAWRGGGALGANVLTF. CDR3 DNA sequence: TGTGCCTGGAGAGGAGGAGGGGCGCTTGGGGCCAACGTCCTGACTTTC.

The genes are TRBV29-1 and TRBJ2-7; D is ambiguous. Trimming took 6 bases from V and 0 from J, leaving 12 bases between them. The length of the CDR3 is 13 residues. Germline CDR1 SQVTM, CDR2 ANQGSEA. Here the CDR3 reads CSVESPSSYEQYF. As DNA, the CDR3 is TGCAGCGTGGAGTCACCGAGCTCCTACGAGCAGTACTTC.

This chain uses TRBV4-1 with TRBJ1-2; D is unclear. The CDR3 covers 14 residues. With 1 base removed from V and 2 bases from J, the gap between germline ends came to 8 bases. Germline CDR1 and CDR2: MGHRA and YSYEKL. The CDR3 nucleotides are TGCGCCAGCAGCCAAGTACTCCTCAACTATGGCTACACCTTC. It specifies CASSQVLLNYGYTF.